Listed here is a single T cell receptor (beta chain). What antigen it recognizes has not been identified. No base quality information exists; no much larger clone differs at one position. From cysteine to phenylalanine, the CDR3 is 16 amino acids long. This entry keeps only the CDR3 DNA: 48 bases, framed from base 1. As encoded in the germline V gene, CDR1 is KGHSH while CDR2 is LQKENI. Trimming leaves V shorter by 6 bases and J shorter by 0 bases, with the junction holding 6 bases beyond the gene matches. The data stem from a study of cytomegalovirus exposure and HLA in healthy donors listed by TCRdb under 2017. Background on the whole study: According to an earlier analysis of a few hundred of the donors, about 170 million T cells yielded some 110 million unique TCR beta sequences and around 300 Gb of sequence data. The study combined high-throughput TCR immunosequencing, statistical association of individual TCRs with disease status, and machine learning to predict cytomegalovirus infection status. Among 398 genotyped donors of the cohort, an average of approximately 250,000 unique TCR beta nucleotide sequences were sequenced per donor, roughly a sixth of them non-productive. Roughly 300 gigabases of sequencing data and 75 million to 85 million unique TCR sequences made up an early release that covered approximately 700 HLA-typed donors. A later analysis re-examined previously published TCR beta repertoires from roughly 650 donors and added high-resolution HLA genotyping to investigate patterns of TCR occurrence. Typing coverage varied by locus: roughly 620-630 donors for A, B, C, DRB1 and DQB1; approximately 560 for DQA1; approximately 570 for DPA1; under 490 for DPB1. Every discovery cohort repertoire had been produced on one sequencing platform. HLA typing covered class I and class II loci at four-digit resolution. Using immunosequencing, the study profiled T cell repertoires from some 670 subjects and related those repertoires to cytomegalovirus serostatus. Among the roughly 400 genotyped donors, about 85% belonged to the genetic ancestry cluster associated with self-reported Caucasian donors. Several DR-DQ haplotypes were handled as single units for association and clustering, since linkage in the cohort was strong. In a later genetic analysis, genome-wide SNP genotypes for 398 of the 666 donors were used, and that subset was treated as a discovery cohort. Rather than drawing on any new phenotypic data, the later analysis identified candidate immune exposures from TCR beta sequences and the way those sequences occurred across donors. The aim of the study was to test whether cataloging public T cell receptors could identify signatures of past pathogen exposure. In an earlier analysis of 587 of the donors, high-throughput TCR beta sequencing was used to judge whether each TCR beta V gene segment behaved as functional or pseudogenic. Besides the first cohort of some 670 subjects, a separate validation cohort made up of 120 different subjects was used. Donor age, sex, ethnicity and CMV serostatus were compiled alongside the repertoire data.

Overall results and qualifications from the work: According to a later analysis, parvovirus B19, influenza, CMV and Epstein-Barr virus appeared linked to several top co-occurrence clusters. A further reported finding was that TCR beta sequences accurately predicted the HLA-A and HLA-B alleles for most subjects in the first cohort. This cohort had only TCR beta chains sequenced, and the lack of alpha or paired-chain data limited which features could be detected. V-gene and J-gene trimming of TCR beta chains was associated with a missense DCLRE1C variant in a later genetic analysis, and the association was replicated in an independent cohort. In a later analysis, TCR association rates were found to vary across HLA loci, with the most associated TCRs seen for DRB1 alleles and the fewest for HLA-C alleles. The earlier analysis of fewer than 750 of the donors excluded approximately 15 rarely observed V segments, including chromosome 9 orphons, because counts were too low. According to a later genetic analysis, donors in an Asian-associated ancestry cluster had fewer N-insertions in productive TCRs than the approximately 700-donor mean. While some public TCRs were present in many individuals, most TCR sequences turned up only very rarely across donors. A later analysis associated around 16,000 TCR beta sequences with specific HLA alleles at a false discovery rate of 0.05. Presence/absence analyses assumed roughly uniform sequencing depth across donors, an assumption that may not hold. The classifier was reported to diagnose cytomegalovirus status with high specificity and sensitivity in both the original cohort and the validation cohort. Because HLA typing was missing for some donors at each locus, association tests included only the typed subset. CMV serostatus was the only immune exposure information available for the cohort. In the study, around 160 TCR beta chains were listed as associated with cytomegalovirus. According to the authors, the approach could potentially be generalized to other disease states and immunological phenotypes. According to a later analysis, most CMV-associated TCR beta chains appeared to be HLA-restricted, and the HLA associations seemed to be driven largely by CMV exposure. Linkage disequilibrium might explain the correlated functional status among segregating V segments, but an unknown experimental factor could not be ruled out. A later analysis found that HLA-associated TCR beta chains were more clonally expanded and had lower generation probabilities than equally common non-associated chains. The sequencing pipeline was judged likely to have produced a cluster of highly shared sequence variants as a technical artifact. In an earlier analysis of approximately 590 of the donors, most TCR beta V segments appeared in productive rearrangements about 87% or about 30% of the time, broadly matching IMGT annotations. In vitro tests confirmed that a few of the cytomegalovirus-associated TCR beta chains recognize cytomegalovirus antigens. Because the 87-base-pair reads could not distinguish some IMGT-functional V segments, including TRBV6-2 and TRBV6-3, those segments were excluded. Assigning TCR associations to individual alleles was difficult when HLA alleles, especially DR and DQ, strongly co-occurred.

Library method: the immunoSEQ multiplex PCR assay. For the multiplex PCR, a mixture combining 60 forward primers for TCR Vbeta segments and 13 reverse primers for TCR Jbeta segments was used. The CDR3 region of rearranged TCR beta genes was amplified from genomic DNA with a multiplex PCR assay. The Illumina HiSeq System was used to sequence the amplified TCR beta libraries as 87-base-pair reads. On the authors' methods: In a later analysis, approximately 74 million unique TCR beta chains were counted across the 500 to 850 repertoires, and around 10 million of these chains were shared by at least two donors. To remove PCR and sequencing errors, raw reads were error-corrected and collapsed into unique sequences using a nearest-neighbor algorithm that merged closely related sequences. CDR3 sequences were aligned to IMGT reference sequences to assign V, D and J gene segments. For a sequence to be retained, at least a six-nucleotide match to both a V gene segment and a J gene segment was required. A rearrangement counted as productive if the CDR3 had no stop codons and remained in frame with V and J, and every other rearrangement counted as non-productive. Following IMGT convention, CDR3 was defined as the stretch from the second conserved V-encoded cysteine to the conserved J-encoded phenylalanine. The earlier analysis of roughly 590 of the donors excluded sequences that lacked an unambiguous match to a single V gene segment. In an earlier analysis of several hundred of the donors, V segments were called functional above 56.7% productive rearrangements and were called segregating when the between-donor standard deviation exceeded 5%. To diagnose cytomegalovirus status from the catalog of TCR beta chain sequences, a statistical classification framework was built. A later analysis assigned V and J genes by comparing TCR nucleotide sequences with IMGT/GENE-DB human TR gene sequences. The TCRdist pipeline was used in a later analysis to assign CDR3 sequences and most-parsimonious VDJ recombination scenarios. In a later analysis, every TCR beta chain was defined by the combination of its CDR3 amino acid sequence and its V-gene family, and reads without a unique V-gene family were dropped. In a later analysis, 450 to 600 highly shared, low-generation-probability nucleotide sequences were removed to address suspected cross-contamination and a sequencing artifact. In a later analysis, a clonal expansion index for each public chain was calculated from normalized within-repertoire ranks of inferred template counts. Generation probabilities in a later analysis came from a VDJ recombination model fitted to out-of-frame rearrangements, and those results were checked against IGoR. A later analysis scored TCR-TCR, TCR-HLA and TCR-CMV co-occurrence with hypergeometric tests, applying a repertoire-size bias correction to TCR pairs. In a later analysis, false discovery rates were estimated by permuting HLA or CMV assignments 20 times. In a later analysis, co-occurring TCRs were grouped with DBSCAN, and TCRdist sequence similarity was added when clustering was performed within HLA-allele-positive subsets. Co-occurrence clustering excluded repertoires with fewer than 30,000 or more than 120,000 public chains, plus five with anomalous nucleotide sharing. TCRdb took this table from immuneACCESS and kept in-frame rearrangements with V and J called. Such tables lack part of the clones; where checked against another copy, unresolved V genes explain under half of the gap, and the rest is unexplained. V and J calls and clone size are copied from that table; D and trimming were computed from the DNA. The sample profile shows fewer than 200,000 clones; 79% of them were found once. 0.69% of the sample rests with the top ten.

The cohort comprised more than 550 healthy bone marrow donors. At the time of sampling, every cohort member was nominally healthy, though immune exposures that went unrecorded were likely present. The donor was CMV seronegative and belonged to the group of approximately 320 seronegative cohort members. A peripheral blood sample was collected from each donor, and TCR beta sequencing was performed on peripheral blood mononuclear cells. Genomic DNA extraction from the blood cell samples was performed with the Qiagen DNeasy Blood Extraction Kit. The source material was PBMCs. In this chain, TRBV18 is recombined with TRBJ1-4, with 8 bases in between that match TRBD1. This clonotype was sampled from a woman aged 40 to 49 in good health and CMV-seronegative. The DNA reads TGTGCCAGCTCCCCGGGACAGGCCGCAACTAATGAAAAACTGTTTTTT. Its protein is CASSPGQAATNEKLFF.